Given below is one TCR beta chain in context. Its antigen is not known. The data belong to a study of CD8 T cells in ankylosing spondylitis. Quantitative 5'-RACE with molecular barcodes produced the TCR beta libraries. In TCRdb, the 5' RACE reads were re-called with MiXCR into one record per CDR3 protein. Of about 420,000 distinct CDR3 sequences in the sample, approximately 20% are singletons; the top ten hold about a sixth. Germline CDR1 is SGHRS and CDR2 is YFSETQ. The CDR3 length is 14 residues. The V end was cut by 4 bases, the J end by 8 bases, with 16 bases between. Findings and limits, study-wide: Those disease-linked clones were CD8+; they were also relatively rare in peripheral blood. Matched ankylosing spondylitis synovial fluid reportedly contained a significantly enriched population of disease-linked clones. In ankylosing spondylitis blood, a motif of eight highly homologous TCR beta variants appeared characteristic.

The sequenced sample was blood, either unsorted or a sorted T cell fraction (not recorded which). The V gene is TRBV5-1, the J gene TRBJ2-4; D assignment may be TRBD1 or TRBD2 (6 bases each). The clonotype originates from a male donor with ankylosing spondylitis. CDR3 residues: CASSPGGRSDIQYF. Written as DNA, the CDR3 is TGCGCCAGCAGCCCCGGGGGCAGAAGTGACATTCAGTACTTC.